The 23 T cell receptor beta chains reported below all come from one sample, sequenced in a study of T cells after yellow fever vaccination. MiXCR was run by TCRdb on the 5' RACE reads, yielding one entry per CDR3 protein. Of around 340,000 distinct CDR3 sequences in the sample, 8.5% to 10% were seen once. The sequences come from PBMCs, collected on the day of the first yellow fever vaccination. The source is a young man who received the YFV17D yellow fever vaccine.

This clonotype has just a few counts. The chain has TRBV14 and TRBJ1-1; D unclear. The germline V and J ends were trimmed by 4 bases and 6 bases, with 9 bases remaining between them. The V gene's germline CDR1 is SGHDN and CDR2 FVKESK. This CDR3 is built from 12 residues. The CDR3 loop is CASSPGWAEAFF. CDR3 sequence (DNA): TGTGCCAGCAGCCCAGGTTGGGCTGAAGCTTTCTTT.

Only a few counts were recorded for this clonotype. The chain has TRBV5-1 and TRBJ1-5; D is possibly TRBD1 (5 bases). Trimming removed 2 bases from V and 1 base from J, with 10 bases in between. CDR3 size: 15 residues. Germline CDR1 SGHRS, CDR2 YFSETQ. Here the CDR3 reads CASSLWGGSNQPQHF. CDR3 coding DNA: TGCGCCAGCAGCTTATGGGGGGGGAGCAATCAGCCCCAGCATTTT.

The CDR3: CASSQEGRGASYEQYF. In DNA, the CDR3 is TGCGCCAGCAGCCAAGAAGGTCGGGGGGCCAGTTACGAGCAGTACTTC. The genes are TRBV4-3 and TRBJ2-7, with D possibly TRBD2 on 7 matching bases. The germline gives CDR1 LGHNA, CDR2 YSLEER. With 0 bases removed from V and 4 bases from J, the gap between germline ends came to 16 bases. The CDR3 sequence is 16 residues long.

This clonotype was counted ten times or more. The V and J genes are TRBV20-1 and TRBJ1-1; the D is unclear. The CDR3 extends over 14 amino acids. Germline V gene data show CDR1 as DFQATT and CDR2 as SNEGSKA (reference sequence). V lost 0 bases to trimming and J lost 3 bases, with 11 bases between them. In nucleotides, the CDR3 is TGCAGTGCTAGAGATCGGGTTACTTACACTGAAGCTTTCTTT. This encodes CSARDRVTYTEAFF.

The genes are TRBV7-2 and TRBJ2-1; TRBD2 matches 10 bases. The CDR3 has 16 amino acids. Germline loops: CDR1 SGHTA, CDR2 FQGNSA. V lost 6 bases and J lost 0; bases outside the gene matches: 5. The chain's CDR3 is CASRRAGGSSYNEQFF. CDR3 nucleotides: TGTGCCAGCAGGCGAGCGGGGGGGAGCTCCTACAATGAGCAGTTCTTC.

This clonotype has more than one count but fewer than ten. The chain employs TRBV24-1 and TRBJ1-4; tentatively, D is TRBD1 (5 bases). Trimming cost V 0 bases and J 0 bases, with 10 bases left between them. The V gene's germline CDR1 is KGHDR and CDR2 SFDVKD. The CDR3 is 17 amino acids. The CDR3 region has the DNA TGTGCCACCAGTGATTTGGAGGGACGGACAACTAATGAAAAACTGTTTTTT. Translation: CATSDLEGRTTNEKLFF.

The chain has TRBV9 and TRBJ2-1; D possibly matches TRBD1 or TRBD2 (5 bases each). The CDR3 sequence is 12 residues long. Trimming took 3 bases from V and 10 from J, leaving 11 bases between them. Germline-derived CDR1 and CDR2 are SGDLS and YYNGEE. In nucleotides, the CDR3 is TGTGCCAGCAGCGGAGAGGGGCACGAGCAGTTCTTC. This codes for CASSGEGHEQFF.

J is TRBJ2-1 and V is TRBV5-6; 11 nucleotides match TRBD2. The junction had 3 bases not matched to a gene; V was cut back by 2 bases and J by 8 bases. Germline V gene lookup returns CDR1 SGHDT and CDR2 YYEEEE. The CDR3 contains 14 residues. The CDR3 loop reads CASSFSGGAHEQFF. The CDR3, as DNA: TGTGCCAGCAGCTTTAGCGGGGGGGCCCATGAGCAGTTCTTC.

This clonotype appeared a few times. In nucleotides, the CDR3 is TGTGCCACCACTCCCGGGACATCTAATGAAAAACTGTTTTTT. It specifies CATTPGTSNEKLFF. This sequence joins TRBV15 and TRBJ1-4, with a weak D call TRBD1 (6 bases). CDR3 length: 14 residues. Germline CDR1 and CDR2: LNHNV and YYDKDF (reference sequence). V lost 7 bases and J 3 bases, leaving 12 bases between the germline ends. The variable domain in full, completed from reference TRBV15 and TRBJ1-4, reads DAMVIQNPRYQVTQFGKPVTLSCSQTLNHNVMYWYQQKSSQAPKLLFHYYDKDFNNEADTPDNFQSRRPNTSFCFLDIRSPGLGDTAMYLCATTPGTSNEKLFFGSGTQLSVL.

The chain recombines TRBV24-1 with TRBJ2-5, with no clear D. V was pared by 6 bases and J by 2 bases, with 9 bases between. The CDR3 runs 13 residues. Per germline, CDR1 KGHDR and CDR2 SFDVKD. The CDR3 here is CATSSPAQETQYF. In nucleotides, the CDR3 is TGTGCCACCAGTTCCCCAGCTCAAGAGACCCAGTACTTC.

The chain links TRBV7-9 to TRBJ2-7; D is undetermined. The germline V gene has CDR1 SEHNR and CDR2 FQNEAQ (reference sequence). The V end lost 0 bases, the J end lost 2 bases, and 14 bases lay between the germline ends. This CDR3 region has 16 residues. CDR3 amino acids: CASSLAQAPYAYEQYF. In DNA form, the CDR3 reads TGTGCCAGCAGCTTAGCCCAGGCCCCGTATGCCTACGAGCAGTACTTC.

This clonotype came up a few times. This chain links TRBV27 with TRBJ2-2, with unresolved D. The CDR3 contains 13 residues. Germline V CDR1 and CDR2: MNHEY, SMNVEV (reference sequence). V was shortened by 6 bases and J by 6 bases, with 11 bases between the two germline ends. CDR3 protein: CASRRGSAGELFF. Here the CDR3 DNA reads TGTGCCAGCAGGCGCGGATCAGCCGGGGAGCTGTTTTTT.

This clonotype was recorded many times. The chain uses TRBV7-9 and TRBJ2-7, with TRBD2 as a possible D gene (6 bases). The germline V gene has CDR1 SEHNR and CDR2 FQNEAQ (reference sequence). V shed 1 base and J shed 2 bases, with 12 bases lying between them. The CDR3 consists of 15 residues. CDR3 DNA: TGTGCCAGCAGCTTAGGGGCTAGCGTCACCTACGAGCAGTACTTC. As protein: CASSLGASVTYEQYF.

The gene calls are TRBV3-1 and TRBJ2-5; D might be TRBD1 (6 bases). The ends were cut back, 2 bases at V and 3 bases at J, with 16 bases in the middle. This CDR3 spans 16 amino acids. In germline, CDR1 is LGHDT, CDR2 YNNKEL (reference sequence). CDR3 region: CASSQLTGPEEETQYF. In DNA, the CDR3 is TGTGCCAGCAGCCAATTAACAGGGCCTGAGGAAGAGACCCAGTACTTC.

V is TRBV7-9 and J is TRBJ1-1; possible D gene TRBD1, 6 bases. Trimming removed 8 bases from V and 0 bases from J, with 13 bases in between. The CDR3 has 14 residues. Germline assignment: CDR1 SEHNR and CDR2 FQNEAQ (reference sequence). Here the CDR3 DNA reads TGTGCCAGCCACCTAGGGACAATGAACACTGAAGCTTTCTTT. This codes for CASHLGTMNTEAFF.

This clonotype was recorded a few times. This sequence joins TRBV7-9 and TRBJ1-1; no definite D call. The germline CDR1 and CDR2 sequences are SEHNR and FQNEAQ (reference sequence). This CDR3 comprises 14 residues. V was cut by 9 bases and J by 1 base, with 15 bases left in between. The CDR3 loop reads CASTYARGNTEAFF. The CDR3 bases are TGTGCCAGTACTTACGCGCGAGGGAACACTGAAGCTTTCTTT.

This clonotype appeared a few times. This chain connects TRBV7-2 to TRBJ2-5; D is undetermined. From germline, CDR1 is SGHTA and CDR2 FQGNSA. The CDR3 covers 14 residues. The germline V and J ends were trimmed by 2 bases and 3 bases, with 10 bases remaining between them. The CDR3, as DNA: TGTGCCAGCAGCTTACGTACATCTAAAGAGACCCAGTACTTC. Its translation is CASSLRTSKETQYF.

This clonotype was seen once. J is TRBJ1-2 and V is TRBV13, with 9 bases lining up with TRBD1. The CDR3 has 13 residues. The V segment lost 5 bases and the J segment 8 bases; nucleotides outside the gene matches: 6. The germline gives CDR1 PRHDT, CDR2 FYEKMQ (reference sequence). In DNA form, the CDR3 reads TGTGCCAGCAGCGAGACAGGGGGTACGGGCTACACCTTC. Encoded protein: CASSETGGTGYTF.

The sample holds many counts of this clonotype. V is TRBV25-1 and J is TRBJ2-5; D gene uncertain. CDR1 is MGHDK, CDR2 SYGVNS, per germline. Deletions cut 2 bases from V and 1 base from J, with 14 bases between. This CDR3 region has 16 residues. The CDR3 reads CASSESDFRPQETQYF. CDR3 DNA: TGTGCCAGCAGTGAAAGCGACTTTAGACCCCAAGAGACCCAGTACTTC.

This clonotype was found a few times. The chain links TRBV7-3 to TRBJ2-2, with D possibly TRBD2 on 5 matching bases. Trimming removed 5 bases at V and 8 bases at J, with 12 bases between. Germline loops: CDR1 SGHTA, CDR2 FQGTGA. CDR3 length: 13 amino acids. DNA of the CDR3: TGTGCCAGCAGCCTAGGAACGGGGGGGGAGCTGTTTTTT. Translation gives CASSLGTGGELFF.

This clonotype was recorded at least ten times. The CDR3 is CASSPSGGDYNEQFF. In DNA, the CDR3 is TGCGCCAGCAGTCCTAGCGGGGGAGATTACAATGAGCAGTTCTTC. This sequence joins TRBV4-3 and TRBJ2-1, with TRBD2 identical over 10 bases. There are 15 residues in the CDR3. Trimming at V came to 6 bases and at J to 4 bases, leaving 6 bases not matched to a gene. The V gene's germline CDR1 is LGHNA and CDR2 YSLEER.

J is TRBJ2-3 and V is TRBV6-1, with 8 bases lining up with TRBD2. Trimming removed 5 bases from V and 0 bases from J; junction bases left unmatched: 7. Germline CDR1 and CDR2: MNHNS and SASEGT. This CDR3 spans 16 amino acids. CDR3 in DNA: TGTGCCAGCAGTCCACACGGGGGGGCTAGCACAGATACGCAGTATTTT. It codes for CASSPHGGASTDTQYF.

This clonotype was counted between two and nine times. The J gene is TRBJ1-1, the V gene TRBV12-3 or TRBV12-4; D not certain. The V end was cut by 3 bases, the J end by 2 bases, with 7 bases between. The CDR3 has 13 amino acids. As DNA, the CDR3 is TGTGCCAGCAGTTTCTCACAAAACACTGAAGCTTTCTTT. Its translation: CASSFSQNTEAFF.